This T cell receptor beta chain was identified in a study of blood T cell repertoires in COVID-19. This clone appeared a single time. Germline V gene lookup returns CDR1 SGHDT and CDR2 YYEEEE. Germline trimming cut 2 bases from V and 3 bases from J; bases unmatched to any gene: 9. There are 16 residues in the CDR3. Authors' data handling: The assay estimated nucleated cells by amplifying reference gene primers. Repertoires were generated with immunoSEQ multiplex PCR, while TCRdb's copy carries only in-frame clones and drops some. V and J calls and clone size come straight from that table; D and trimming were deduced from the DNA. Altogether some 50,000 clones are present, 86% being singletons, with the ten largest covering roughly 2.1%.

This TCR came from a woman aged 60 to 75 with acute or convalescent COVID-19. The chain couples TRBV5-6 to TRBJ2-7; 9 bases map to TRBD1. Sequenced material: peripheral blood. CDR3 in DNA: TGTGCCAGCAGCTTCCGCGGGACAGGGACTAACTACGAGCAGTACTTC. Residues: CASSFRGTGTNYEQYF.